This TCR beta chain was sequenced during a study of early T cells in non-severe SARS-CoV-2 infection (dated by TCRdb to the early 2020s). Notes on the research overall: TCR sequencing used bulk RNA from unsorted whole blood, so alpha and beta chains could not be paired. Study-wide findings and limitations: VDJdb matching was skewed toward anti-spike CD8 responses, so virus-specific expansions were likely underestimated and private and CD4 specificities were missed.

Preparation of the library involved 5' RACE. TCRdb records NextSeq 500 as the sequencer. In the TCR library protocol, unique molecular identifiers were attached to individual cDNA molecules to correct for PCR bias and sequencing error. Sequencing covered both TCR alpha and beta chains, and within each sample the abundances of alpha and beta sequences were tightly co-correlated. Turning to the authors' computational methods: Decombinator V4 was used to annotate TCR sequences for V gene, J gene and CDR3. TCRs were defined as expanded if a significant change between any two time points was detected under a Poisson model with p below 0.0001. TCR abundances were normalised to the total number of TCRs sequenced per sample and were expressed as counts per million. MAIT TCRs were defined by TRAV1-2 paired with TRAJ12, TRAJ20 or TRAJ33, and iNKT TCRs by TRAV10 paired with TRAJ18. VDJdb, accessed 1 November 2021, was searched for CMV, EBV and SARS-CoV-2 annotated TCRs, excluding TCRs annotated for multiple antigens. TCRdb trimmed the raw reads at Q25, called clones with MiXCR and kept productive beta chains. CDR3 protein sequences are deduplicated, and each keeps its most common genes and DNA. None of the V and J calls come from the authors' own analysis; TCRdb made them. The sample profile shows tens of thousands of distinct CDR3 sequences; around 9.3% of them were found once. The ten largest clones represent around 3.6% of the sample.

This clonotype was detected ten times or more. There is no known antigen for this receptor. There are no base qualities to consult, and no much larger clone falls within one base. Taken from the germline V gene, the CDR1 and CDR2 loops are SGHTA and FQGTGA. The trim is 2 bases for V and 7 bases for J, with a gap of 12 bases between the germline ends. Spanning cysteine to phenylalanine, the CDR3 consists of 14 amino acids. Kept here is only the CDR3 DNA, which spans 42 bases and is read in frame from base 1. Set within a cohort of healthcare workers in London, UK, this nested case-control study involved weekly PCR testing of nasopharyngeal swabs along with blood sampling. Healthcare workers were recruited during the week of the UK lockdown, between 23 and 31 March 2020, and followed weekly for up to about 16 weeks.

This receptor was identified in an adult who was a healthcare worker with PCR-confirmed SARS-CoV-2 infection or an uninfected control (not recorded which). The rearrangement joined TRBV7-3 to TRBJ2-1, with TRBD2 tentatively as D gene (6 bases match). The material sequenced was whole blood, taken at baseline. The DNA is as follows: TGTGCCAGCAGCTTAGGGGGAGGAGGGAATGAGCAGTTCTTC. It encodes CASSLGGGGNEQFF. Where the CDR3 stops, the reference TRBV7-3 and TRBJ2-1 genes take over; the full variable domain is GAGVSQTPSNKVTEKGKYVELRCDPISGHTALYWYRQSLGQGPEFLIYFQGTGAADDSGLPNDRFFAVRPEGSVSTLKIQRTERGDSAVYLCASSLGGGGNEQFFGPGTRLTVL.